This TCR beta chain is from a study of T cell responses to AZD1222 COVID-19 vaccine. Assay: immunoSEQ multiplex PCR; the TCRdb copy retains only in-frame clones and omits some. The sample contains 100,000 to 150,000 clones, around 85% of which appear only once. Study-level findings and limits: Epitopes outside B.1.351 and B.1.1.7 mutated regions reportedly drew nearly half of spike TCRs. With dominance at 160-218 and 743-854, vaccine-associated CD4 TCRs spanned spike.

V was trimmed by 4 bases and J by 1 base, leaving 11 bases between them. The CDR3 runs 15 residues. Germline loops: CDR1 MRHNA, CDR2 SNTAGT. In regard to this clone: Its antigen is not identified.

The sample consisted of peripheral blood, taken 28 days after the second AZD1222 dose. The clonotype originates from an adult who received the AZD1222 COVID-19 vaccine. The chain employs TRBV6-4 and TRBJ1-5; the D is unclear. This chain's CDR3 is CASSGRGGSNQPQHF. CDR3 in DNA: TGTGCCAGCAGTGGCCGGGGAGGGAGCAATCAGCCCCAGCATTTT.